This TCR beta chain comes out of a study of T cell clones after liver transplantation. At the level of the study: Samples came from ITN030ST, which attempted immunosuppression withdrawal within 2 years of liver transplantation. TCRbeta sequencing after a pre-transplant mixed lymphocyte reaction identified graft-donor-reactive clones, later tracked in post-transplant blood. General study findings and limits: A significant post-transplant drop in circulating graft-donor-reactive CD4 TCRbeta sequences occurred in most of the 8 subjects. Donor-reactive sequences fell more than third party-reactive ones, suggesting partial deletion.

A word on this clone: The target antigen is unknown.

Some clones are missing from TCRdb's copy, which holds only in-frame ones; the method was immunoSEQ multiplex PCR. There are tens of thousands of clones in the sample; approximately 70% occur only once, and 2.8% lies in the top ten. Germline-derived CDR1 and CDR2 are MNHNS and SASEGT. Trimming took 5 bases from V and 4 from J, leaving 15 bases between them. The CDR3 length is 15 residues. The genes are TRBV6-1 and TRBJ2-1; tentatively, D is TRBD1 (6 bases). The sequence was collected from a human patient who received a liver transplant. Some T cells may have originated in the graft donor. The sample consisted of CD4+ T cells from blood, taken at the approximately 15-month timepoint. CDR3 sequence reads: CASSLQGAPYNEQFF. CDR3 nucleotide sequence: TGTGCCAGCAGTTTACAGGGAGCCCCTTACAATGAGCAGTTCTTC.